The table lists the clone carrying this T cell receptor (beta chain) with a count of one. From germline, CDR1 is LGHNT and CDR2 FRNRAP. Trimming pared 1 base from V and 7 bases from J, leaving 8 bases between. The CDR3 sequence is 13 residues long. These data are taken from a study of OX40 agonist ivuxolimab in advanced cancers. Profiled with immunoSEQ multiplex PCR; TCRdb holds only in-frame clones, not every one. The repertoire has about 33,000 clones, 70% to 85% of them found once; the top ten carry roughly a fifth. Autoimmune disease history or systemic immunosuppression led to patients being barred.

This rearrangement joins TRBV12-5 to TRBJ2-1, with D unclear. The TCR sequence derives from an adult with an advanced solid tumor such as melanoma, head and neck, liver or kidney cancer. Sequencing used CD4+ or CD8+ T cells sorted from blood, obtained in a trial of the OX40 agonist ivuxolimab. CDR3 DNA: TGTGCTAGTGGTTTGGATGTGGGGAATGAGCAGTTCTTC. Amino acids: CASGLDVGNEQFF.